Here is one TCR beta chain with its context. Antigen unknown. Sequencing of TCR beta was carried out in blood CD8+ and CD4+ T cells. Multiple sclerosis controls were treatment-naive patients with stable or active relapsing-remitting disease. The authors reverse transcribed roughly 0.5 to 1 ug RNA with random hexamers. TCRdb independently ran MiXCR on the immunoSEQ multiplex PCR reads; one entry per CDR3 protein. The sample records 150,000 to 190,000 distinct CDR3 sequences, 95% being singletons. The sample is drawn from a study of CD8 T cells in Susac syndrome. Overall study findings and caveats: By the study's own acknowledgment, its TCR sequencing and HLA analysis included relatively few individuals.

The CDR3 contains 16 residues. From germline, CDR1 is DFQATT and CDR2 SNEGSKA (reference sequence). J lost 9 bases, V lost 5 bases, and 17 bases had no gene match. This TCR was recovered from a human donor with multiple sclerosis. The material sequenced was CD8+ T cells from PBMCs. The chain joins TRBV20-1 to TRBJ2-3; 10 positions match TRBD1. CDR3 amino acids: CSAQFLGDRGLGTQYF. The DNA for the CDR3 is TGCAGTGCTCAATTCCTCGGGGACAGGGGTTTAGGGACGCAGTATTTT.